The entry that follows covers one T cell receptor (beta chain) sequence. Its antigen remains unidentified. The data were taken from a study of cytomegalovirus exposure and HLA in healthy donors. Healthy bone marrow donors formed the donor group. Primers included in the PCR were 60 Vbeta and 13 Jbeta primers. The assay was immunoSEQ multiplex PCR, and TCRdb's table has in-frame clones only and misses some. The profile shows about 180,000 clones, about 79% of them singletons. Findings of the study overall: Some highly shared sequence variants likely arose as a pipeline artifact. The presence/absence work took it that sequencing depth was about the same across donors. Solely CMV serostatus was available to characterize immune exposure.

The CDR3 contains 14 residues. Looked up from germline, CDR1 is MNHEY and CDR2 is SVGAGI. V shed 5 bases, J shed 2 bases, and the junction held 5 bases outside the gene matches. This clonotype was sampled from a girl aged 2 to 10 in good health and CMV-seropositive. The V call is TRBV6-5, the J call TRBJ2-5; the match to TRBD1 covers 7 bases. Sequencing input: PBMCs. The CDR3 is CASSRGTDQETQYF. The CDR3 DNA reads TGTGCCAGCAGTAGGGGGACAGATCAAGAGACCCAGTACTTC.